This T cell receptor beta chain was captured in a study of cytomegalovirus exposure and HLA in healthy donors. Regarding this clone: Its target is not known.

Everyone who donated was a healthy bone marrow donor. The J segment lost 5 bases and the V segment lost 5 bases, leaving 9 bases of the junction unmatched. From germline, CDR1 is MNHEY and CDR2 SVGAGI. The CDR3 is made up of 15 amino acids. Regarding the study as a whole: Reports credit the classifier with highly specific, highly sensitive diagnosis of cytomegalovirus status. A later analysis reportedly identified an Asian-associated ancestry cluster as carrying fewer N-insertions than the approximately 670-donor mean. In vitro confirmation showed a few CMV-associated chains to be CMV antigen specific.

The PCR made use of 60 Vbeta and 13 Jbeta primers. Profiled with immunoSEQ multiplex PCR; TCRdb holds only in-frame clones, not every one. The table lists some 180,000 clones, roughly 84% of them singletons. The material sequenced was PBMCs. V gene TRBV6-5 combines with J gene TRBJ1-2, with TRBD1 identical over 9 bases. The sequence derives from a girl aged 2 to 10 in good health and CMV-seropositive. CDR3 sequence reads: CASSVTGTGSYGYTF. The DNA of the CDR3 is TGTGCCAGCAGTGTGACCGGGACAGGGTCTTATGGCTACACCTTC.